The clone carrying this T cell receptor (beta chain) has ten or more counts. CDR1 and CDR2 from the germline V gene are PRHDT and FYEKMQ (reference sequence). The CDR3 length is 15 residues. V lost 5 bases, J lost 3 bases, and 8 bases stayed unmatched. TCRdb re-called the PCR reads via MiXCR. The table lists about 69,000 clones, approximately 15% of them singletons. The data were obtained in a study of metastatic and nonmetastatic thyroid tumors. No patient received treatment before thyroid surgery. The sequence was obtained from a male donor with papillary thyroid cancer or a benign thyroid nodule (not recorded which). Some clones in this sample may be carry-over from other donors' samples. Material for sequencing was blood. The V and J genes are TRBV13 and TRBJ2-7, with 9 bases identical to TRBD1. The CDR3 spells CASSPGGTGNYEQYF. Written as DNA, the CDR3 is TGTGCCAGCAGCCCAGGGGGGACAGGGAACTACGAGCAGTACTTC.